The source of this T cell receptor (beta chain) is a study of T cell changes during pregnancy in multiple sclerosis. Method: immunoSEQ multiplex PCR; TCRdb's copy keeps in-frame clones and lacks some. The repertoire holds some 120,000 clones, with roughly 95% as singletons. The CDR3 consists of 15 residues. Germline lookup yields CDR1 LNHNV and CDR2 YYDKDF (reference sequence). Trimming pared 3 bases from V and 2 bases from J, leaving 14 bases between. This material consisted of peripheral blood, taken after pregnancy. V usage is TRBV15 and J usage is TRBJ2-7, with D possibly matching TRBD1 (5 bases). The receptor comes from a female donor with multiple sclerosis, enrolled in a pregnancy study. CDR3 coding DNA: TGTGCCACCAGCAGCCTCATCACAGGTGCCTACGAGCAGTACTTC. Protein product: CATSSLITGAYEQYF.